This T cell receptor beta chain was found in a study of blood T cells in healthy people across ages. Study observations and caveats: What prevented conclusive comparison of naive and antigen-experienced cells was that PBMCs were unsorted.

A J-beta primer mix and a sample-barcoded 5' primer were used in a second PCR of roughly 7 to 12 cycles. There were at least 3 million CDR3-containing paired-end reads obtained from each sample. MiXCR was run by TCRdb on the 5' RACE reads, yielding one entry per CDR3 protein. The table shows 1.5 million to 2 million distinct CDR3 sequences, with 28% occurring only once. Remarks on this clonotype: Antigen: not known.

All donors came from Russia, were Caucasian and healthy, and spanned ages roughly 6 to 95. Per sample, extraction of total RNA gave at least 5.5 micrograms in every case. Germline V gene sequence: CDR1 MNHEY, CDR2 SVGAGI. Trimming took 6 bases from V and 3 from J, leaving 11 bases between them. There are 14 residues in the CDR3. The source of this sequence is a woman in her twenties or thirties in good health. Sequenced sample: blood. The chain links TRBV6-5 to TRBJ1-4; D is unresolved. This CDR3 reads CASSRGLSNEKLFF. The CDR3 coding sequence is TGTGCCAGCAGCAGAGGCCTCTCTAATGAAAAACTGTTTTTT.